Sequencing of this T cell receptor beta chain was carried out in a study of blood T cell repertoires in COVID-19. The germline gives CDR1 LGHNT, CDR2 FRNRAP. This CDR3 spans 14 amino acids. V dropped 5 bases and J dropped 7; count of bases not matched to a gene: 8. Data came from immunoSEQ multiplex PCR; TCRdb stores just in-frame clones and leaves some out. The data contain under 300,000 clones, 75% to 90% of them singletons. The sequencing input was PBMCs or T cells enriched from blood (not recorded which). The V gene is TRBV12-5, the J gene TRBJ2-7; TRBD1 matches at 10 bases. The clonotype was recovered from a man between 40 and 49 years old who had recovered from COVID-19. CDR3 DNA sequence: TGTGCTAGTGGTGGGACAGGGGATCCTCGGGAGCAGTACTTC. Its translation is CASGGTGDPREQYF.